The 12 T cell receptor beta chains in this list originate from one sample, sequenced in a study of cytomegalovirus exposure and HLA in healthy donors. This PCR relied on a set of 60 Vbeta primers and 13 Jbeta primers. Generated by immunoSEQ multiplex PCR, the TCRdb table keeps only in-frame clones and is missing some. The sample shows 120,000 or so clones, roughly 80% of them seen only once. The sequenced sample was PBMCs. The origin of the receptors is a man aged 18 to 29 in good health and CMV-seronegative.

The chain joins TRBV7-9 to TRBJ1-1, with D unclear. V dropped 3 bases and J dropped 10 bases, with 12 bases sitting between them. The CDR3 has 12 amino acids. Germline CDR1 reads SEHNR; CDR2 reads FQNEAQ (reference sequence). For the CDR3, the DNA is TGTGCCAGCAGCTTGGAAGACATGAGAGCTTTCTTT. The encoded protein is CASSLEDMRAFF.

This clone was detected only once. The chain recombines TRBV6-5 with TRBJ1-1; D is unclear. This CDR3 is 13 amino acids long. CDR1 is MNHEY, CDR2 SVGAGI, per germline. Deletions cut 4 bases from V and 1 base from J, with 7 bases between. CDR3 loop: CASSLWQNTEAFF. The CDR3 DNA reads TGTGCCAGCAGTTTATGGCAGAACACTGAAGCTTTCTTT.

The CDR3 protein is CASARSLDTDTQYF. The CDR3, as DNA: TGTGCCAGCGCCCGTTCACTCGACACAGATACGCAGTATTTT. V is TRBV6-1 and J is TRBJ2-3; D is unresolved. CDR3 length equals 14 residues. Germline CDR1 and CDR2: MNHNS and SASEGT. With 8 bases removed from V and 2 bases from J, the gap between germline ends came to 14 bases.

The V gene is TRBV11-1, the J gene TRBJ2-5; TRBD2 aligns across 10 bases. J gave up 4 bases and V 5 bases, and 4 bases lay outside the gene matches. Germline CDR1 is SGHAT and CDR2 is FQDESV (reference sequence). The CDR3 sequence is 14 residues long. The CDR3 is CASSPGLAVETQYF. DNA for the CDR3: TGTGCCAGCAGCCCAGGACTAGCGGTAGAGACCCAGTACTTC.

V usage is TRBV7-9 and J usage is TRBJ2-5, with TRBD2 identical over 10 bases. The ends lost 3 bases at V and 4 bases at J; junction bases unmatched: 11. CDR3 length equals 17 residues. The germline gives CDR1 SEHNR, CDR2 FQNEAQ (reference sequence). In DNA form, the CDR3 reads TGTGCCAGCAGCTTTGGGTCACAAGCGGGGGGGCGAGAGACCCAGTACTTC. It encodes CASSFGSQAGGRETQYF.

This clone appeared a single time. The gene calls are TRBV7-8 and TRBJ1-3; TRBD1 agrees at 8 bases. J was trimmed by 0 bases and V by 4 bases; bases with no gene match: 5. CDR3 size: 16 residues. CDR1 and CDR2 from the germline V gene are SGHVS and FQNEAQ. DNA of the CDR3: TGTGCCAGCAGCTCTTCCGGGACAGGCTCTGGAAACACCATATATTTT. Translated: CASSSSGTGSGNTIYF. The variable domain in full, completed from reference TRBV7-8 and TRBJ1-3, reads GAGVSQSPRYKVAKRGQDVALRCDPISGHVSLFWYQQALGQGPEFLTYFQNEAQLDKSGLPSDRFFAERPEGSVSTLKIQRTQQEDSAVYLCASSSSGTGSGNTIYFGEGSWLTVV.

This chain links TRBV5-4 with TRBJ1-2, with D unresolved. The CDR3 runs 14 residues. Germline V gives CDR1 SGHNT, CDR2 YYREEE (reference sequence). Trimming pared 4 bases from V and 4 bases from J, leaving 14 bases between. The CDR3, as DNA: TGTGCCAGCAGCCCCCGGACGGAGGGCTATGGCTACACCTTC. Encoded protein: CASSPRTEGYGYTF.

The chain recombines TRBV7-2 with TRBJ2-2; the match to TRBD2 covers 12 bases. CDR1 and CDR2 from the germline V gene are SGHTA and FQGNSA. Trimming at V came to 1 base and at J to 3 bases, leaving 9 bases not matched to a gene. The CDR3 has 19 residues. The CDR3 reads CASSLVWLAGGPDTGELFF. The CDR3 region has the DNA TGTGCCAGCAGCTTAGTTTGGCTAGCGGGGGGGCCAGACACCGGGGAGCTGTTTTTT.

The V and J genes are TRBV4-1 and TRBJ1-1; 7 nucleotides match TRBD1. Germline-derived CDR1 and CDR2 are MGHRA and YSYEKL. Unmatched junction bases numbered 5, after V lost 1 base and J lost 0 bases. The CDR3 has 16 amino acids. This CDR3 is CASSQASGGMNTEAFF. CDR3 DNA: TGCGCCAGCAGCCAAGCGTCAGGGGGAATGAACACTGAAGCTTTCTTT.

This chain joins TRBV9 and TRBJ1-5; TRBD1 matches 9 bases. The CDR3 consists of 18 residues. J lost 6 bases, V lost 3 bases, and 16 bases had no gene match. Germline CDR1 SGDLS, CDR2 YYNGEE. The CDR3 sequence: CASSAPSPRGQGVQPQHF. CDR3 sequence (DNA): TGTGCCAGCAGCGCCCCCTCTCCCCGGGGACAGGGTGTTCAGCCCCAGCATTTT. The whole variable domain, remainder taken from reference TRBV9 and TRBJ1-5, is DSGVTQTPKHLITATGQRVTLRCSPRSGDLSVYWYQQSLDQGLQFLIQYYNGEERAKGNILERFSAQQFPDLHSELNLSSLELGDSALYFCASSAPSPRGQGVQPQHFGDGTRLSIL.

The chain carries TRBV7-2 and TRBJ1-1; a weak D match, TRBD1 (6 bases). The CDR3 has 15 residues. From germline, CDR1 is SGHTA and CDR2 FQGNSA. V lost 3 bases to trimming and J lost 1 base, with 12 bases between them. CDR3 sequence (DNA): TGTGCCAGCAGCTTTACAGGGAAGGGGAACACTGAAGCTTTCTTT. Translation: CASSFTGKGNTEAFF.

The V gene is TRBV10-1, the J gene TRBJ2-3, with D possibly TRBD1 on 5 matching bases. Germline V CDR1 and CDR2: WNHNN, SYGVQD (reference sequence). This CDR3 region has 15 residues. Trimming took off 7 bases at V and 8 bases at J, with 22 bases between the two ends. DNA for the CDR3: TGCGCCAGCACCTTACAAGGGGATCTAATAGCTACGCAGTATTTT. Translation: CASTLQGDLIATQYF.